The 6 T cell receptor beta chains reported below all come from one sample, sequenced in a study of T cells after yellow fever vaccination. TCRdb processed the 5' RACE reads anew with MiXCR; each CDR3 protein has one entry. The sample has roughly 310,000 distinct CDR3 sequences, 8.5% to 9% seen once. Material: PBMCs, obtained on the day of the first yellow fever vaccination. The receptors shown here come from a man between 18 and 35 years old who received the YFV17D yellow fever vaccine.

This clonotype has a handful of counts. The chain combines TRBV12-3 or TRBV12-4 with TRBJ1-4; D is perhaps TRBD1 (6 bases). V shed 5 bases and J shed 8 bases, with 15 bases lying between them. The CDR3 length is 14 residues. CDR3 sequence reads: CASSPQQGAEKLFF. The CDR3 DNA sequence: TGTGCCAGCAGTCCACAACAGGGAGCGGAAAAACTGTTTTTT.

This clonotype was counted only a few times. This rearrangement joins TRBV2 to TRBJ1-1, with D possibly being TRBD1 (6 bases). Germline V gene sequence: CDR1 SNHLY, CDR2 FYNNEI. V lost 5 bases and J lost 3, with 16 bases in between. The CDR3 sequence is 15 residues long. CDR3 region: CASSPRQVRDTEAFF. The CDR3, as DNA: TGTGCCAGCAGTCCTCGACAGGTTAGGGACACTGAAGCTTTCTTT.

This rearrangement joins TRBV7-6 to TRBJ2-5, with a tentative D call TRBD2 (5 bases). Germline CDR1 is SGHVS and CDR2 is FNYEAQ. The CDR3 spans 15 residues. Trimming pared 5 bases from V and 5 bases from J, leaving 18 bases between. CDR3 sequence reads: CASSPHFSARETQYF. Here the CDR3 DNA reads TGTGCCAGCAGCCCCCATTTTAGCGCGCGGGAGACCCAGTACTTC.

This clonotype was seen a handful of times. V is TRBV7-2 and J is TRBJ2-1; D is ambiguous. CDR3 length: 13 residues. From germline, CDR1 is SGHTA and CDR2 FQGNSA. The V end lost 5 bases, the J end lost 4 bases, and 9 bases lay between the germline ends. The CDR3 bases are TGTGCCAGCAGCCCCTACACGTACAATGAGCAGTTCTTC. Translation: CASSPYTYNEQFF.

This sequence joins TRBV4-1 and TRBJ2-5; D is unresolved. The CDR3 sequence is 16 residues long. Germline assignment: CDR1 MGHRA and CDR2 YSYEKL. V lost 1 base to trimming and J lost 3 bases, with 15 bases between them. The CDR3 DNA reads as TGCGCCAGCAGCCAAGTCCGGGTCTACCTAAAAGAGACCCAGTACTTC. This gives the protein CASSQVRVYLKETQYF.

This clonotype was counted a few times. The genes are TRBV20-1 and TRBJ2-7; D is perhaps TRBD1 or TRBD2 (5 bases each). The CDR3 runs 11 residues. In germline, CDR1 is DFQATT, CDR2 SNEGSKA (reference sequence). The ends were cut back, 5 bases at V and 6 bases at J, with 11 bases in the middle. The CDR3, as DNA: TGCAGTGCTCTTGGGACCTCCGAGCAGTACTTC. The encoded protein is CSALGTSEQYF.